The clone carrying this T cell receptor (beta chain) was seen a handful of times. Germline assignment: CDR1 SGHTA and CDR2 FQGNSA. The CDR3 is made up of 14 amino acids. J lost 11 bases, V lost 5 bases, and 10 bases had no gene match. This entry belongs to a study of cytomegalovirus exposure and HLA in healthy donors. 13 Jbeta primers and 60 Vbeta primers were used for the PCR. TCRdb's table, derived via immunoSEQ multiplex PCR, lists solely in-frame clones and lacks some. The data contain about 130,000 clones, about 81% of them singletons. Sequenced material: PBMCs. The gene calls are TRBV7-2 and TRBJ2-7, with TRBD2 identical over 12 bases. The TCR sequence derives from a woman in her twenties or thirties in good health and CMV-seronegative. The CDR3 loop is CASSRLAGGPAEYF. The CDR3 DNA reads TGTGCCAGCAGCCGTCTAGCGGGAGGGCCGGCGGAGTACTTC.